This T cell receptor (beta chain) was sequenced in a study of human T cells and chemical hapten exposure. In the study overall: Largely, small differences in pooled library volume made per-sample TCR yields vary.

As the library was built, unique molecular identifiers were attached to individual cDNA molecules. TCRdb fed the RACE reads into MiXCR, producing one record per CDR3 protein. The sample holds 130,000 or so distinct CDR3 sequences, roughly 9.5% seen once. The time point was: healthy volunteer bleed at 2 weeks. Unfractionated whole blood yielded total RNA. This clonotype has a handful of counts. V was shortened by 3 bases and J by 7 bases, with 14 bases between the two germline ends. Germline V lookup: CDR1 SGDLS, CDR2 YYNGEE. The CDR3 contains 13 residues. The sequencing input was whole blood. This clonotype was obtained from a male donor in good health. Some clones in this sample may be carry-over from other donors' samples. The chain links TRBV9 to TRBJ2-7, with D perhaps being TRBD1 or TRBD2 (5 bases each). The CDR3 bases are TGTGCCAGCAGCGCCGGGACCCCGGGGGAGCAGTACTTC. Its translation is CASSAGTPGEQYF.